The text below deals with one TCR beta chain. The CDR3 is 13 residues long. Germline V gene data show CDR1 as MNHEY and CDR2 as SVGAGI. Multiplex touch-down PCR amplified TRB using TRB-A and TRB-B pools in one tube. TCRdb reanalyzed the multiplex PCR reads and collapses them to one entry per CDR3 protein, without DNA. The specimen's table records 11,000 or so distinct CDR3 sequences. TRB was amplified from approximately 230 ng of peripheral blood genomic DNA per sample. This specimen comes from a study of T cell clusters in autoimmune cytopenias. The same sample was also used in a study of T cell repertoires in aging, cancer and after chemotherapy.

The rearrangement uses TRBV6-5 and TRBJ2-5; the TRBD2 assignment by TCRdb is unverifiable without DNA. Sequencing input: peripheral blood. The receptor was isolated from a human donor in good health. Here the CDR3 reads CASRTSGEETQYF.